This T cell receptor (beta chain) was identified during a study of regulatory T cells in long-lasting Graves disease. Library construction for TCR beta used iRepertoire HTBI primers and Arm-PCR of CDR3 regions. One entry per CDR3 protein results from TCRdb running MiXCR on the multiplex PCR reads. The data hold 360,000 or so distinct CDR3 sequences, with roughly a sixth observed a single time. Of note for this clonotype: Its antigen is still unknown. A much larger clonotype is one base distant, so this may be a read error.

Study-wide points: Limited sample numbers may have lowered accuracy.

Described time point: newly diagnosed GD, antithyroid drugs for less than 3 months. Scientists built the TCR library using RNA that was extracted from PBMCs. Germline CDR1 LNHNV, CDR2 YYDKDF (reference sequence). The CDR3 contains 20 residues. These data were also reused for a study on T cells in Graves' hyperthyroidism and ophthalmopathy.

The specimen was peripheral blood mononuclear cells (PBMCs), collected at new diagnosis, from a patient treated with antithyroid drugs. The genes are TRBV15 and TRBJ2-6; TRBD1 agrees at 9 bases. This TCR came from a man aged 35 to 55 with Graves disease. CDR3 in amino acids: CATSRDPDRDRDSGANALTF. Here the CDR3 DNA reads TGTGCCACCAGCAGAGATCCGGATCGGGACAGGGACTCTGGGGCCAACGCCCTGACTTTC.